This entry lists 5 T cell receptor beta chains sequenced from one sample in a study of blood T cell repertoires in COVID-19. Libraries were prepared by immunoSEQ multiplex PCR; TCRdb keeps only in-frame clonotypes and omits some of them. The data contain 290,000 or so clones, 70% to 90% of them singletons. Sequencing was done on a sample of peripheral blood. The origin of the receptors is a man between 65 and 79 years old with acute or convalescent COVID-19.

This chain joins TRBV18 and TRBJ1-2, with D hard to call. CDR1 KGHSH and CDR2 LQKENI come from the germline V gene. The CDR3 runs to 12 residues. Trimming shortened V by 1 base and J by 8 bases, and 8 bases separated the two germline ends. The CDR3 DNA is TGTGCCAGCTCACCACGTGGCGGGGGCTACACCTTC. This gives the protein CASSPRGGGYTF.

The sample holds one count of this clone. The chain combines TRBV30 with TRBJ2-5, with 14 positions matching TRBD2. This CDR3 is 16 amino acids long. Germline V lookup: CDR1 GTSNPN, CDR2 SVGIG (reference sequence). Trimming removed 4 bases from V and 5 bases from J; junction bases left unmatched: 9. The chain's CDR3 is CAWIRGLAGVGETQYF. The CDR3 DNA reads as TGTGCCTGGATCAGGGGACTAGCGGGAGTGGGTGAGACCCAGTACTTC. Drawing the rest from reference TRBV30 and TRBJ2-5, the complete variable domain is SQTIHQWPATLVQPVGSPLSLECTVEGTSNPNLYWYRQAAGRGLQLLFYSVGIGQISSEVPQNLSASRPQDRQFILSSKKLLLSDSGFYLCAWIRGLAGVGETQYFGPGTRLLVL.

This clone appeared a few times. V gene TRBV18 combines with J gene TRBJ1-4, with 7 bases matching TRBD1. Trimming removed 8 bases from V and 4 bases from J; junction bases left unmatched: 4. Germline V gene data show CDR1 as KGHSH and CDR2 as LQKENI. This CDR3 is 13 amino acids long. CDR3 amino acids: CASARGSNEKLFF. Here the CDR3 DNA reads TGTGCCAGCGCCAGGGGGAGTAATGAAAAACTGTTTTTT.

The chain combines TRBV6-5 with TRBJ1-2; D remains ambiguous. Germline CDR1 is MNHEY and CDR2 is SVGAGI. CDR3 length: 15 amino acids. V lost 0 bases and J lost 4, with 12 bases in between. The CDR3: CASSYSSASVYGYTF. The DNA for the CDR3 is TGTGCCAGCAGTTACTCGTCTGCCAGCGTCTATGGCTACACCTTC.

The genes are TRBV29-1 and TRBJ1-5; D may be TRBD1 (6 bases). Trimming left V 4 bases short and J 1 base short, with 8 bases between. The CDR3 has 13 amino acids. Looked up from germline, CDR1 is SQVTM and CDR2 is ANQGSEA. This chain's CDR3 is CSVAQGSNQPQHF. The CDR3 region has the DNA TGCAGCGTTGCGCAGGGGAGCAATCAGCCCCAGCATTTT.